These 11 T cell receptor beta chains were all obtained from the same sample, sequenced in a study of tumor and adjacent non-tumor tissue in lung cancer (dated by TCRdb to between 2018 and 2020). Libraries came from multiplex PCR. The instrument given in TCRdb is Illumina HiSeq 2500. TCRbeta libraries were constructed through three rounds of nested PCR with primers (Table S4) according to protocols adapted from ARM-PCR. TCRdb reran the public reads through fastp at Q25 and MiXCR, keeping productive beta chains. Every distinct CDR3 protein forms one entry, paired with its most common genes and DNA. The sample records around 79,000 distinct CDR3 sequences, over 60% of which are singletons. Together, the top ten hold 8% to 9.5% of the sample. Bulk unsorted tissue served as the source for RNA extraction, and RNA quality was assessed using a NanoDrop ND-1000 and an Agilent 2100. The sample was lung tumor tissue. The receptors stem from a woman aged 40 to 49 with non-small cell lung cancer.

On this clonotype: An end of the junction differs from the germline gene, which may be a read error. The rearrangement links TRBV11-2 to TRBJ2-7; the D gene is possibly TRBD1 (6 bases). The CDR3 consists of 15 residues. Per germline, CDR1 SGHAT and CDR2 FQNNGV. The CDR3 reads CAGSLGTRGSYGQYF. The CDR3, as DNA: TGTGCCGGCAGCCTCGGGACAAGGGGATCCTACGGGCAGTACTTC.

As regards this clonotype: A read error may explain this, as a much larger clone is one base away. The chain joins TRBV20-1 to TRBJ2-1; TRBD2 matches 10 bases. This CDR3 has 15 residues. Per the germline V gene, CDR1 is DFQATT and CDR2 is SNEGSKA (reference sequence). The CDR3 sequence is CNARSASGSYDEQFF. In DNA, the CDR3 is TGCAATGCTAGGTCGGCTAGCGGGAGCTACGATGAGCAGTTCTTC.

The table lists this clonotype with many counts. The chain combines TRBV6-1 with TRBJ1-4, with a possible D match to TRBD1 (6 bases). Germline lookup yields CDR1 MNHNS and CDR2 SASEGT. V was clipped by 8 bases and J by 7 bases, with 20 bases between them. The CDR3 runs 15 residues. The CDR3 reads CASGDPTGAGEKLFF. The CDR3 coding sequence is TGTGCCAGCGGCGACCCGACAGGTGCTGGTGAAAAACTGTTTTTT.

About this clonotype itself: Given a much more abundant clone one base away, this may be a read error. This rearrangement joins TRBV7-9 to TRBJ2-3; TRBD1 aligns across 9 bases. From germline, CDR1 is SEHNR and CDR2 FQNEAQ (reference sequence). The CDR3 runs to 15 residues. CDR3 coding DNA: TGTGCCAGCAGCAGAGGACAGGGGAGCACAGATACGCACTATTTT. It codes for CASSRGQGSTDTHYF.

The table lists this clonotype with a count of one. The junction does not match germline at one end; this may be a read error. The V and J genes are TRBV6-1 and TRBJ2-3; D gene uncertain. The CDR3 extends over 12 amino acids. CDR1 and CDR2 from the germline V gene are MNHNS and SASEGT. The CDR3 bases are TGTGCCAGCACAGTTGGCATAGATACGCGGTATTTT. Translating gives CASTVGIDTRYF.

On this clonotype: At one of its ends the junction is not consistent with the germline gene, which may arise from a read error. J is TRBJ1-1 and V is TRBV11-1; 9 bases agree with TRBD1. Germline values: CDR1 SGHAT, CDR2 FQDESV (reference sequence). The CDR3 consists of 15 residues. CDR3 protein: CASSLPGQGVTEAFF. The CDR3 nucleotides read TGTGCTAGCAGCCTCCCGGGACAGGGAGTCACAGAAGCTTTCTTT.

The sample holds many counts of this clonotype. The genes are TRBV20-1 and TRBJ2-3; 14 nucleotides align to TRBD2. In germline, CDR1 is DFQATT, CDR2 SNEGSKA (reference sequence). J lost 2 bases, V lost 6 bases, and 4 bases had no gene match. The CDR3 spans 15 residues. In nucleotides, the CDR3 is TGCAGTGCCCGGACTAGCGGGGGGCACACAGATACGCAGTATTTT. Translation gives CSARTSGGHTDTQYF.

Comment on this clonotype: A read error may produce the germline difference seen at one junction end. The chain combines TRBV29-1 with TRBJ1-6; D is uncertain. The CDR3 has 13 amino acids. CDR1 is SQVTM, CDR2 ANQGSEA, per germline. The CDR3 DNA follows: TGCAGTGTTGTGGTTCGGGAAGGCTCACCCCTCCACTTT. It is translated as CSVVVREGSPLHF.

A remark on this clonotype: The junction and the germline gene differ at one end; a read error may be behind it. CDR3 protein: CGSSLSGNYYEQYF. CDR3 DNA sequence: TGTGGCAGCAGCTTGTCGGGGAATTACTACGAGCAATACTTC. The chain couples TRBV11-2 to TRBJ2-7, with TRBD2 as a possible D gene (5 bases). This CDR3 region has 14 residues. Germline loops: CDR1 SGHAT, CDR2 FQNNGV. Using reference TRBV11-2 and TRBJ2-7 for the parts outside the CDR3, the full variable domain is EAGVAQSPRYKIIEKRQSVAFWCNPISGHATLYWYQQILGQGPKLLIQFQNNGVVDDSQLPKDRFSAERLKGVDSTLKIQPAKLEDSAVYLCGSSLSGNYYEQYFGPGTRLTVT.

Concerning this clonotype itself: This may arise from a read error, as a much more abundant clone is one base away. This rearrangement joins TRBV20-1 to TRBJ1-2, with a tentative D call TRBD1 (6 bases). The V end lost 3 bases, the J end lost 6 bases, and 14 bases lay between the germline ends. This CDR3 region has 13 residues. Germline V gives CDR1 DFQATT, CDR2 SNEGSKA (reference sequence). CDR3 bases: TGCAGTGCTAGGACAGGCTCTCGGGATGGCTACACCTTC. It is translated as CSARTGSRDGYTF.

A single count supports this clonotype. A junction end diverges from the germline sequence, so it may reflect a read error. The J gene is TRBJ2-3, the V gene TRBV10-1, with 12 positions matching TRBD2. Germline loops: CDR1 WNHNN, CDR2 SYGVQD (reference sequence). There are 13 residues in the CDR3. The CDR3 is CANSLAGGNKQYF. Written as DNA, the CDR3 is TGCGCCAACAGTCTAGCGGGAGGGAATAAGCAGTACTTT.